Below, 23 T cell receptor beta chains from the same sample are listed, as sequenced in a study of shared clonotypes between healthy human individuals. Terminally differentiated effector memory CD45RA+ cells were excluded from the naive CD8 cells, which were CD45RO-negative and positively selected for CCR7. Assay: immunoSEQ multiplex PCR; the TCRdb copy retains only in-frame clones and omits some. The table has around 2,000,000 clones, about 95% seen once; the top ten hold more than 0.95%. Sequenced material: naive CD8+ T cells sorted from blood. Receptors originate from a man younger than 30 in good health.

The chain links TRBV6-5 to TRBJ2-7; D is unclear. The germline CDR1 and CDR2 sequences are MNHEY and SVGAGI. V was clipped by 2 bases and J by 4 bases, with 9 bases between them. This CDR3 contains 13 residues. The CDR3 is CASSYAPGYEQYF. The CDR3 coding sequence is TGTGCCAGCAGTTACGCCCCAGGATACGAGCAGTACTTC.

The V and J genes are TRBV11-2 and TRBJ2-3, with a tentative D call TRBD1 (6 bases). V was shortened by 5 bases and J by 1 base, with 16 bases between the two germline ends. This CDR3 is built from 16 residues. The V gene's germline CDR1 is SGHAT and CDR2 FQNNGV. The CDR3 loop reads CASSLYQGSRTDTQYF. DNA for the CDR3: TGTGCCAGCAGCCTGTACCAGGGGTCCCGCACAGATACGCAGTATTTT.

The count of this clone is one. This chain connects TRBV11-3 to TRBJ2-7; TRBD2 might be the D (6 bases). Germline CDR1 and CDR2: SGHNT and YENEEA. V gave up 5 bases and J gave up 3 bases, with 17 bases separating them. This CDR3 has 15 residues. The CDR3 nucleotides read TGTGCCAGCAGCCAACATTGGGGGGAAGGCTACGAGCAGTACTTC. Amino acid sequence: CASSQHWGEGYEQYF.

The rearrangement links TRBV6-1 to TRBJ1-1; no clear D gene. Trimming cost V 3 bases and J 4 bases, with 18 bases left between them. Germline CDR1 reads MNHNS; CDR2 reads SASEGT. The CDR3 extends over 16 amino acids. The CDR3 sequence is CASSESADLRGTEAFF. In DNA, the CDR3 is TGTGCCAGCAGTGAGTCGGCCGACCTCCGGGGCACTGAAGCTTTCTTT.

The rearrangement joins TRBV7-8 to TRBJ1-1; D not resolved. In germline, CDR1 is SGHVS, CDR2 FQNEAQ. The CDR3 runs 17 residues. Trimming pared 5 bases from V and 4 bases from J, leaving 23 bases between. CDR3 loop: CASSAQVGKVSGTEAFF. Written as DNA, the CDR3 is TGTGCCAGCAGCGCTCAGGTGGGGAAAGTCTCAGGCACTGAAGCTTTCTTT.

This clone was seen once. The chain combines TRBV7-9 with TRBJ2-7; D not certain. The CDR3 has 14 residues. Deletions cut 4 bases from V and 5 bases from J, with 15 bases between. Per germline, CDR1 SEHNR and CDR2 FQNEAQ (reference sequence). CDR3 nucleotide sequence: TGTGCCAGCAGCTCCGGGCCCACAACCCACGAGCAGTACTTC. This sequence encodes CASSSGPTTHEQYF.

The rearrangement joins TRBV6-5 to TRBJ2-7; 10 nucleotides align to TRBD1. Unmatched junction bases numbered 5, after V lost 0 bases and J lost 3 bases. This CDR3 has 16 residues. CDR1 and CDR2 from the germline V gene are MNHEY and SVGAGI. The CDR3 nucleotides read TGTGCCAGCAGTTACTCTAGGGGACAGGGGAGCTACGAGCAGTACTTC. Residues: CASSYSRGQGSYEQYF.

CDR3 bases: TGTGCCAGCACCTATAACGAGGGGGGCAATGAGCAGTTCTTC. Encoded protein: CASTYNEGGNEQFF. The V call is TRBV6-5, the J call TRBJ2-1; perhaps D is TRBD1 or TRBD2 (6 bases each). The CDR3 spans 14 residues. The germline CDR1 and CDR2 sequences are MNHEY and SVGAGI. Trimming removed 7 bases from V and 6 bases from J, with 16 bases in between.

About this clone itself: Different DNA sequences within this sample yield the same CDR3. J is TRBJ2-1 and V is TRBV5-4, with D hard to call. The CDR3 spans 12 residues. V gave up 0 bases and J gave up 6 bases, with 4 bases separating them. Germline V gene lookup returns CDR1 SGHNT and CDR2 YYREEE (reference sequence). CDR3 in amino acids: CASSLGGNEQFF. The DNA of the CDR3 is TGTGCCAGCAGCTTGGGTGGCAATGAGCAGTTCTTC.

V and J are TRBV28 and TRBJ2-7, with a tentative D call TRBD1 (5 bases). The CDR3 covers 15 residues. V was shortened by 5 bases and J by 0 bases, with 14 bases between the two germline ends. Looked up from germline, CDR1 is MDHEN and CDR2 is SYDVKM. The CDR3 here is CASSPRQIISYEQYF. The CDR3 DNA reads as TGTGCCAGCAGTCCGCGACAGATCATCTCCTACGAGCAGTACTTC.

This chain joins TRBV28 and TRBJ1-3; D unresolved. The germline V gene has CDR1 MDHEN and CDR2 SYDVKM. The CDR3 is made up of 16 amino acids. Trimming shortened V by 3 bases and J by 0 bases, and 12 bases separated the two germline ends. CDR3 region: CASSLTEQYSGNTIYF. CDR3 sequence (DNA): TGTGCCAGCAGTTTGACGGAGCAATACTCTGGAAACACCATATATTTT.

The genes are TRBV28 and TRBJ2-5; possibly TRBD1 for D (6 bases). The V gene lost 6 bases and the J gene lost 5 bases, with 16 bases spanning the gap. The CDR3 is 14 residues long. Germline V gene data show CDR1 as MDHEN and CDR2 as SYDVKM. The CDR3 protein is CASRPTGFLETQYF. CDR3 nucleotides: TGTGCCAGCAGGCCGACAGGATTCCTCGAGACCCAGTACTTC.

This chain links TRBV2 with TRBJ1-5; maybe TRBD1 (6 bases). V gave up 1 base and J gave up 4 bases, with 14 bases separating them. The length of the CDR3 is 16 residues. Germline CDR1 is SNHLY and CDR2 is FYNNEI. The CDR3 DNA follows: TGTGCCAGCAGTGAAGGGGGTCAGGGACATAATCAGCCCCAGCATTTT. Residues: CASSEGGQGHNQPQHF.

The chain links TRBV5-1 to TRBJ1-1, with D maybe TRBD1 (5 bases). The CDR3 is made up of 16 amino acids. Germline V gives CDR1 SGHRS, CDR2 YFSETQ. V lost 0 bases and J 4 bases, leaving 16 bases between the germline ends. This CDR3 reads CASSLAGSVGGTEAFF. CDR3 nucleotide sequence: TGCGCCAGCAGCTTGGCAGGGAGCGTGGGGGGCACTGAAGCTTTCTTT. The full variable domain, its missing parts supplied by reference TRBV5-1 and TRBJ1-1, is KAGVTQTPRYLIKTRGQQVTLSCSPISGHRSVSWYQQTPGQGLQFLFEYFSETQRNKGNFPGRFSGRQFSNSRSEMNVSTLELGDSALYLCASSLAGSVGGTEAFFGQGTRLTVV.

Note on this clone: Other nucleotide sequences from this sample produce the same CDR3. The chain has TRBV27 and TRBJ1-1, with a possible D match to TRBD1 (5 bases). Deletions cut 0 bases from V and 0 bases from J, with 8 bases between. Germline CDR1 reads MNHEY; CDR2 reads SMNVEV (reference sequence). The CDR3 length is 15 residues. DNA of the CDR3: TGTGCCAGCAGTTTATCCGGGGGGATGAACACTGAAGCTTTCTTT. Residues: CASSLSGGMNTEAFF.

The rearrangement joins TRBV4-2 to TRBJ2-1; 10 nucleotides agree with TRBD2. The CDR3 is 16 amino acids. The V gene end was trimmed by 3 bases and the J gene end by 5 bases; junction bases not matched to a gene: 7. CDR1 LGHNA and CDR2 YNFKEQ come from the germline V gene. The CDR3 spells CASSQLTSGLHNEQFF. The CDR3 DNA follows: TGTGCCAGCAGCCAGCTGACTAGCGGGCTCCACAATGAGCAGTTCTTC.

The CDR3 loop reads CATKLTGDLGYTF. The CDR3 DNA reads TGTGCCACCAAATTGACAGGGGATCTTGGCTACACCTTC. The chain carries TRBV6-5 and TRBJ1-2; 8 bases are shared with TRBD1. Germline-derived CDR1 and CDR2 are MNHEY and SVGAGI. CDR3 length: 13 residues. V shed 10 bases and J 7 bases; nucleotides not matched to a gene: 11.

This clone was seen only once. This chain joins TRBV2 and TRBJ2-5; D may correspond to TRBD1 or TRBD2 (5 bases each). The CDR3 is made up of 12 amino acids. CDR1 SNHLY and CDR2 FYNNEI come from the germline V gene. Trimming left V 8 bases short and J 2 bases short, with 9 bases between. The DNA for the CDR3 is TGTGCCAGCGTGGGGGATCAAGAGACCCAGTACTTC. Protein sequence: CASVGDQETQYF.

V usage is TRBV30 and J usage is TRBJ2-7; TRBD1 matches at 8 bases. Germline assignment: CDR1 GTSNPN and CDR2 SVGIG (reference sequence). CDR3 length: 14 residues. J gave up 4 bases and V 5 bases, and 10 bases lay outside the gene matches. CDR3 bases: TGTGCCTGGCGGGCCGGGACAGGAGATTACGAGCAGTACTTC. Its protein is CAWRAGTGDYEQYF.

In the case of this clone: Other nucleotide sequences in the sample specify the same CDR3. The chain couples TRBV7-9 to TRBJ2-5; D unclear. The V and J ends lost 1 base and 4 bases respectively, with 7 bases between them. The CDR3 loop spans 13 amino acids. Germline V gene sequence: CDR1 SEHNR, CDR2 FQNEAQ (reference sequence). CDR3 in amino acids: CASSLEGGETQYF. The DNA for the CDR3 is TGTGCCAGCAGCTTAGAGGGTGGAGAGACCCAGTACTTC. The whole variable domain, remainder taken from reference TRBV7-9 and TRBJ2-5, is DTGVSQNPRHKITKRGQNVTFRCDPISEHNRLYWYRQTLGQGPEFLTYFQNEAQLEKSRLLSDRFSAERPKGSFSTLEIQRTEQGDSAMYLCASSLEGGETQYFGPGTRLLVL.

The V call is TRBV30, the J call TRBJ2-1, with 7 positions matching TRBD1. V was clipped by 7 bases and J by 5 bases; unmatched bases: 5. Germline V gene sequence: CDR1 GTSNPN, CDR2 SVGIG (reference sequence). This CDR3 contains 12 residues. CDR3 protein: CAYRDSHNEQFF. The CDR3 coding sequence is TGTGCCTACCGGGACAGCCACAATGAGCAGTTCTTC.

The V call is TRBV7-9, the J call TRBJ1-1; D is uncertain. The CDR3 loop spans 12 amino acids. CDR1 and CDR2 from the germline V gene are SEHNR and FQNEAQ (reference sequence). Trimming shortened V by 1 base and J by 6 bases, and 6 bases separated the two germline ends. This CDR3 is CASSLGYSEAFF. The CDR3 DNA sequence: TGTGCCAGCAGCTTAGGATACTCTGAAGCTTTCTTT.

The V call is TRBV29-1, the J call TRBJ2-7, with 14 bases fitting TRBD2. CDR1 is SQVTM and CDR2 is ANQGSEA in the germline V gene. V shed 6 bases and J 5 bases; nucleotides not matched to a gene: 6. CDR3 length: 14 amino acids. CDR3: CSVIGLAGGDEQYF. CDR3 nucleotide sequence: TGCAGCGTGATTGGACTAGCGGGAGGTGACGAGCAGTACTTC.